This T cell receptor beta chain is drawn from a study of cytomegalovirus exposure and HLA in healthy donors. General observations from the study: The productive fraction for most TCR beta V segments was about 90% or about 30% in an earlier analysis. The study flagged some 170 TCR beta chains as cytomegalovirus-associated. Immune exposure data for these donors was limited to CMV serostatus.

In regard to this clone: Antigen unknown.

PCR amplification relied on 60 Vbeta primers (plus 13 Jbeta primers). Assay used: immunoSEQ multiplex PCR; TCRdb lists only in-frame clones, some missing. The table records about 190,000 clones, approximately 79% of them present only once. This CDR3 region has 15 residues. Germline lookup yields CDR1 SNHLY and CDR2 FYNNEI. The V segment lost 7 bases and the J segment 4 bases; nucleotides outside the gene matches: 4. This clonotype originated in a woman aged 18-35 years in good health and CMV-seronegative. The chain uses TRBV2 and TRBJ2-3; 14 bases match TRBD2. The sequenced material came from PBMCs. CDR3 protein: CASKTSGGASDTQYF. CDR3 sequence (DNA): TGTGCCAGCAAGACTAGCGGGGGGGCGTCAGATACGCAGTATTTT.